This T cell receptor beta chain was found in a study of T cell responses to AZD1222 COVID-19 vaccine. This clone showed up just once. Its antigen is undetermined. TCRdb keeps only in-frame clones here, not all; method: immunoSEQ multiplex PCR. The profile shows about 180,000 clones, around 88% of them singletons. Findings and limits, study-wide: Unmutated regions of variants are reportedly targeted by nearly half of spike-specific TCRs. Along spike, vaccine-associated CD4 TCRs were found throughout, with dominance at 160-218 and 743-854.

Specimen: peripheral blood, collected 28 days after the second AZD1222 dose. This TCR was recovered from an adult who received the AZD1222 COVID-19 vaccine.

The CDR3 sequence is CASRTTGSAGNTIYF. The CDR3 DNA is TGTGCCAGCAGGACTACAGGGAGCGCTGGAAACACCATATATTTT. V gene TRBV6-5 combines with J gene TRBJ1-3; D possibly corresponds to TRBD1 (6 bases). The V gene lost 6 bases and the J gene lost 2 bases, with 14 bases spanning the gap. Germline lookup yields CDR1 MNHEY and CDR2 SVGAGI. CDR3 length equals 15 residues.